The 5 T cell receptor beta chains below were found in one sample sequenced in a study of cytomegalovirus exposure and HLA in healthy donors (dated by TCRdb to 2016 to 2017). Library method: the immunoSEQ multiplex PCR assay. Entries here come from immuneACCESS through TCRdb and include only in-frame sequences with V and J called. Some clones fail to appear in such tables; in the studies checked, an unresolved V gene covers under half of the shortfall, and the cause of the remainder is unknown. The sample contains hundreds of thousands of clones, approximately 84% of them found a single time. About 12% of the sample is taken by the ten largest. Sequencing was carried out using PBMCs. These receptors were obtained from a young man in good health and CMV-seropositive.

The V gene is TRBV4-2, the J gene TRBJ1-5, with D maybe TRBD1 (5 bases). The germline CDR1 and CDR2 sequences are LGHNA and YNFKEQ. V lost 4 bases, J lost 9 bases, and 13 bases lay in between. The CDR3 is 13 amino acids. The CDR3 spells CASSPPAGGPQHF. CDR3 in DNA: TGTGCCAGCAGCCCCCCAGCCGGGGGGCCCCAGCATTTT.

This chain connects TRBV27 to TRBJ1-4, with TRBD1 matching over 10 bases. The CDR3 contains 14 residues. V lost 2 bases to trimming and J lost 8 bases; unmatched junction nucleotides: 2. Per the germline V gene, CDR1 is MNHEY and CDR2 is SMNVEV (reference sequence). The CDR3 nucleotides are TGTGCCAGCAGTTTAGGGACAGGGGTAGAAAAACTGTTTTTT. Translating gives CASSLGTGVEKLFF.

The V and J genes are TRBV29-1 and TRBJ1-2; D ambiguous. CDR1 is SQVTM, CDR2 ANQGSEA, per germline. V lost 3 bases and J 2 bases, leaving 16 bases between the germline ends. The CDR3 length is 15 residues. The CDR3 DNA sequence: TGCAGCGTTGATGGCAGCTTATCTGACAACTATGGCTACACCTTC. Amino acid sequence: CSVDGSLSDNYGYTF.

The V gene is TRBV6-5, the J gene TRBJ1-5; D not certain. Germline V lookup: CDR1 MNHEY, CDR2 SVGAGI. The CDR3 is 15 residues long. Trimming shortened V by 6 bases and J by 4 bases, and 16 bases separated the two germline ends. Here the CDR3 reads CASSNGEGTNQPQHF. For the CDR3, the DNA is TGTGCCAGCAGCAATGGGGAGGGAACTAATCAGCCCCAGCATTTT.

This chain connects TRBV6-1 to TRBJ2-3; the match to TRBD2 covers 9 bases. V shed 1 base and J 1 base; nucleotides not matched to a gene: 6. From germline, CDR1 is MNHNS and CDR2 SASEGT. The CDR3 is made up of 17 amino acids. The CDR3 DNA is TGTGCCAGCAGTGAAGTAACGGGACTAGCTGGCACAGATACGCAGTATTTT. Translation gives CASSEVTGLAGTDTQYF.